The 17 T cell receptor beta chains below all came from one sample that was sequenced in a study of OX40 agonist ivuxolimab in advanced cancers. Produced via immunoSEQ multiplex PCR; TCRdb's table is partial and in-frame only. The sample includes 90,000 or so clones, about 90% of them seen just once. The starting material was CD4+ or CD8+ T cells sorted from blood, obtained in a trial of the OX40 agonist ivuxolimab. The receptors stem from an adult with an advanced solid tumor such as melanoma, head and neck, liver or kidney cancer.

V is TRBV6-5 and J is TRBJ1-1; D not resolved. The CDR3 has 13 residues. Germline lookup yields CDR1 MNHEY and CDR2 SVGAGI. The ends were cut back, 6 bases at V and 1 base at J, with 9 bases in the middle. The CDR3 is CASSRTGNTEAFF. CDR3 in DNA: TGTGCCAGCAGCCGGACCGGGAACACTGAAGCTTTCTTT.

The chain has TRBV11-1 and TRBJ2-7, with unresolved D. This CDR3 has 13 amino acids. Germline CDR1 is SGHAT and CDR2 is FQDESV (reference sequence). V lost 6 bases, J lost 3 bases, and 12 bases lay in between. CDR3 bases: TGTGCCAGCAGTTCGGTCCATATCTACGAGCAGTACTTC. It specifies CASSSVHIYEQYF.

Points on this clone: Germline is not matched at one junction end, which may reflect a read error. V usage is TRBV19 and J usage is TRBJ1-3; D is possibly TRBD1 (6 bases). This CDR3 spans 12 amino acids. CDR1 LNHDA and CDR2 SQIVND come from the germline V gene (reference sequence). DNA of the CDR3: TGTGCCAGTGGGGGCTTTGGAAACGCCATATATTTT. This translates into CASGGFGNAIYF. The full variable domain, in which reference TRBV19 and TRBJ1-3 provide the parts outside the CDR3, is DGGITQSPKYLFRKEGQNVTLSCEQNLNHDAMYWYRQDPGQGLRLIYYSQIVNDFQKGDIAEGYSVSREKKESFPLTVTSAQKNPTAFYLCASGGFGNAIYFGEGSWLTVV.

This clone turned up a few times. The V call is TRBV15, the J call TRBJ1-2; no definite D call. The CDR3 runs to 14 residues. V was clipped by 2 bases and J by 0 bases, with 7 bases between them. Germline CDR1 and CDR2: LNHNV and YYDKDF (reference sequence). CDR3 nucleotides: TGTGCCACCAGCAGAATGGGTGCTAACTATGGCTACACCTTC. Translation gives CATSRMGANYGYTF.

V gene TRBV18 combines with J gene TRBJ2-7, with a tentative D call TRBD2 (6 bases). The CDR3 runs to 15 residues. Trimming removed 2 bases from V and 2 bases from J, with 13 bases in between. The V gene's germline CDR1 is KGHSH and CDR2 LQKENI. CDR3 sequence: CASSPGVAAAYEQYF. The DNA of the CDR3 is TGTGCCAGCTCACCAGGGGTAGCGGCGGCCTACGAGCAGTACTTC.

CDR3 DNA: TGTGCCAGCAGCCAAAGGGTGGGAGCTCTGGCCGAGCAGTACTTC. Translated: CASSQRVGALAEQYF. The chain combines TRBV11-3 with TRBJ2-7, with TRBD2 as a possible D gene (5 bases). CDR3 length: 15 residues. V shed 5 bases and J shed 6 bases, with 20 bases lying between them. Germline V lookup: CDR1 SGHNT, CDR2 YENEEA.

The chain joins TRBV7-2 to TRBJ2-7; 13 bases map to TRBD2. Per germline, CDR1 SGHTA and CDR2 FQGNSA. There are 21 residues in the CDR3. V dropped 0 bases and J dropped 1; count of bases not matched to a gene: 15. The chain's CDR3 is CASSLAPGTGGLAGESYEQYF. CDR3 nucleotide sequence: TGTGCCAGCAGCTTAGCGCCGGGGACCGGAGGACTAGCGGGAGAGTCCTACGAGCAGTACTTC.

The chain uses TRBV19 and TRBJ2-4; 7 nucleotides agree with TRBD1. The CDR3 covers 13 residues. The V segment lost 3 bases and the J segment 13 bases; nucleotides outside the gene matches: 9. Germline V gene sequence: CDR1 LNHDA, CDR2 SQIVND (reference sequence). As DNA, the CDR3 is TGTGCCAGTAGTATTTGGTTCCAGGGGGAACAGTACTTC. Its protein product is CASSIWFQGEQYF.

Here the CDR3 reads CASSLDAALYGYTF. The CDR3 nucleotides are TGTGCCAGCAGCTTGGACGCAGCCCTCTATGGCTACACCTTC. J is TRBJ1-2 and V is TRBV5-4; D not resolved. CDR1 SGHNT and CDR2 YYREEE come from the germline V gene (reference sequence). The CDR3 contains 14 residues. Trimming shortened V by 0 bases and J by 4 bases, and 10 bases separated the two germline ends. The full variable domain, in which reference TRBV5-4 and TRBJ1-2 provide the parts outside the CDR3, is ETGVTQSPTHLIKTRGQQVTLRCSSQSGHNTVSWYQQALGQGPQFIFQYYREEENGRGNFPPRFSGLQFPNYSSELNVNALELDDSALYLCASSLDAALYGYTFGSGTRLTVV.

The chain is built from TRBV19 and TRBJ2-7; TRBD2 might be the D (5 bases). Germline V gene lookup returns CDR1 LNHDA and CDR2 SQIVND (reference sequence). Trimming removed 3 bases from V and 0 bases from J, with 18 bases in between. The CDR3 is 17 amino acids. The CDR3 region has the DNA TGTGCCAGTAGTATCCTGCCCACTGGCAGCGGCTCCTACGAGCAGTACTTC. Protein: CASSILPTGSGSYEQYF.

This rearrangement joins TRBV25-1 to TRBJ1-6; possibly TRBD1 for D (6 bases). The CDR3 is made up of 14 amino acids. The germline V and J ends were trimmed by 7 bases and 12 bases, with 19 bases remaining between them. Germline V CDR1 and CDR2: MGHDK, SYGVNS. For the CDR3, the DNA is TGTGCCAGCAAGACGACAGGTCCCTGGGGACCCCTCCACTTT. Protein product: CASKTTGPWGPLHF.

The chain carries TRBV18 and TRBJ2-3, with D possibly TRBD1 on 5 matching bases. CDR1 and CDR2 (germline): KGHSH, LQKENI. The CDR3 contains 17 residues. Trimming pared 4 bases from V and 2 bases from J, leaving 19 bases between. The CDR3, as DNA: TGTGCCAGCTCACGCGACAGTTCCAACCTCTACACAGATACGCAGTATTTT. Translating gives CASSRDSSNLYTDTQYF.

The chain couples TRBV11-2 to TRBJ2-4, with 11 bases fitting TRBD1. CDR1 SGHAT and CDR2 FQNNGV come from the germline V gene. The CDR3 is 15 amino acids. V was pared by 2 bases and J by 6 bases, with 3 bases of the junction left unmatched. CDR3 DNA: TGTGCCAGCAGCTTACGTGGGACAGGGGGAAACATTCAGTACTTC. Translation: CASSLRGTGGNIQYF.

This chain uses TRBV6-4 with TRBJ2-1; a possible D gene is TRBD2 (5 bases). Between the trimmed V and J ends, which lost 5 bases and 3 bases, there was a span of 17 bases. The CDR3 is 16 residues long. Germline CDR1 and CDR2: MRHNA and SNTAGT. The CDR3, as DNA: TGTGCCAGCAGTCCCGGGGTCTTTAGCTTCTACAATGAGCAGTTCTTC. Its protein product is CASSPGVFSFYNEQFF.

The chain carries TRBV30 and TRBJ2-3; D is undetermined. Trimming pared 0 bases from V and 7 bases from J, leaving 8 bases between. Germline-derived CDR1 and CDR2 are GTSNPN and SVGIG (reference sequence). The CDR3 is 12 residues long. The CDR3 reads CAWSVGRNTQYF. The CDR3 coding sequence is TGTGCCTGGAGTGTAGGTCGAAATACGCAGTATTTT.

This clone was counted between two and nine times. The chain combines TRBV10-1 with TRBJ1-5, with a weak D call TRBD1 (6 bases). Per germline, CDR1 WNHNN and CDR2 SYGVQD (reference sequence). Trimming shortened V by 7 bases and J by 4 bases, and 14 bases separated the two germline ends. The CDR3 extends over 14 amino acids. CDR3 amino acids: CASISRGRNQPQHF. The DNA for the CDR3 is TGCGCCAGCATTTCCAGGGGCAGGAATCAGCCCCAGCATTTT.

The chain links TRBV5-1 to TRBJ2-7; TRBD1 might be the D (6 bases). V was pared by 1 base and J by 2 bases, with 10 bases between. CDR1 SGHRS and CDR2 YFSETQ come from the germline V gene. The CDR3 is 14 amino acids. The CDR3 DNA follows: TGCGCCAGCAGCTTGCAGGGGATGGCCTACGAGCAGTACTTC. Residues: CASSLQGMAYEQYF.